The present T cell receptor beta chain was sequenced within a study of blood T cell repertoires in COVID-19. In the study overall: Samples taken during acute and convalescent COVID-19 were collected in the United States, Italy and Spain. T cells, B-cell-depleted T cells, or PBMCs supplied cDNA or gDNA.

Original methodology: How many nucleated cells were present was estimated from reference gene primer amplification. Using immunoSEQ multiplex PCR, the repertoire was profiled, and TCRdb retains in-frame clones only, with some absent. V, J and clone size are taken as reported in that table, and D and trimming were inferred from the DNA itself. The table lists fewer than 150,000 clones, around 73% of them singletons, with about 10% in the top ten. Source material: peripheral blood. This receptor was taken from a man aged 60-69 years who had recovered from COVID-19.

The chain's CDR3 is CASSHPSNEQFF. The CDR3 nucleotides read TGCGCCAGCAGCCACCCGAGCAATGAGCAGTTCTTC. This chain links TRBV4-3 with TRBJ2-1; no clear D. CDR1 LGHNA and CDR2 YSLEER come from the germline V gene. The V end lost 3 bases, the J end lost 6 bases, and 6 bases lay between the germline ends. The CDR3 consists of 12 residues.